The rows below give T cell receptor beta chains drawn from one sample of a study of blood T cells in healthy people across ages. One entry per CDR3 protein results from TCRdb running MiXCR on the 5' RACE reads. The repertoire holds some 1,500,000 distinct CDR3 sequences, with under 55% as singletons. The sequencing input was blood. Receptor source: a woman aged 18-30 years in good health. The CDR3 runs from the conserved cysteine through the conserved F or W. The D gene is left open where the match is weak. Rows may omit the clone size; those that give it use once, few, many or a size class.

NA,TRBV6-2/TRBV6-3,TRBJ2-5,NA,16,CASSYSIGGPQKDQYF,TGTGCCAGCAGTTACTCGATAGGGGGGCCGCAAAAAGACCAGTACTTC
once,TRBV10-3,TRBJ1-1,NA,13,CAISESWVTEAFF,TGTGCCATCAGTGAGTCATGGGTCACTGAAGCTTTCTTT
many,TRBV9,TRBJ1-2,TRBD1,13,CASSVGQGNGYTF,TGTGCCAGCAGCGTAGGACAGGGGAATGGCTACACCTTC
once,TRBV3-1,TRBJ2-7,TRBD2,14,CASSRGTSGLEQYF,TGTGCCAGCAGTCGTGGGACTAGCGGCCTCGAGCAGTACTTC
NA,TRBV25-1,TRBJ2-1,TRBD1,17,CASSESLTGGNRNEQFF,TGTGCCAGCAGTGAAAGCCTGACAGGGGGCAACAGGAATGAGCAGTTCTTC
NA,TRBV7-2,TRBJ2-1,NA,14,CASSRGTATGEQFF,TGTGCCAGCAGCCGCGGGACAGCTACGGGTGAGCAGTTCTTC
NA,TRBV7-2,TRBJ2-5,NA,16,CASSLVRARDGETQYF,TGTGCCAGCAGCTTAGTTCGTGCCAGGGATGGTGAGACCCAGTACTTC
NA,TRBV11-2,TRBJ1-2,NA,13,CASSLDLFYGYTF,TGCGCCAGCAGCTTAGATCTCTTCTATGGCTACACCTTC
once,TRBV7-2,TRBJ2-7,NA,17,CASSLVSGQGQTYEQYF,TGTGCCAGCAGCTTAGTCTCGGGGCAGGGGCAAACCTACGAGCAGTACTTC
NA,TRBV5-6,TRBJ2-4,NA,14,CASSLHRAMGIQYF,TGTGCCAGCAGCTTGCACAGGGCGATGGGCATTCAGTACTTC
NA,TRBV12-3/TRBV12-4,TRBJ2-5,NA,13,CASSFFGQETQYF,TGTGCCAGCAGTTTTTTCGGCCAAGAGACCCAGTACTTC
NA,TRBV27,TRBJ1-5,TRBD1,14,CASRGQRAGQPQHF,TGTGCCAGCAGGGGACAGAGGGCCGGTCAGCCCCAGCATTTT
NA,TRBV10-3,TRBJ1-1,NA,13,CAISTQSNTEAFF,TGTGCCATCAGTACCCAGAGCAACACTGAAGCTTTCTTT
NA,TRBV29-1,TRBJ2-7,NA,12,CSVEENGAEQYF,TGCAGCGTTGAAGAGAACGGGGCTGAGCAGTACTTC
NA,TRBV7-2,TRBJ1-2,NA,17,CASSPKSDSGKNYGYTF,TGTGCCAGCAGCCCTAAATCGGACAGCGGAAAGAACTATGGCTACACCTTC
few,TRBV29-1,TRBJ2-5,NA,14,CSVDEGGRGETQYF,TGCAGCGTTGATGAGGGAGGGAGGGGGGAGACCCAGTACTTC
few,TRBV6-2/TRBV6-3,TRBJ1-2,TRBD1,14,CASSDDRGVYGYTF,TGTGCCAGCAGCGATGACAGGGGAGTCTATGGCTACACCTTC
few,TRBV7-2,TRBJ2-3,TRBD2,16,CASSFILAGGPDTQYF,TGTGCCAGCAGCTTTATTTTGGCGGGAGGCCCAGATACGCAGTATTTT
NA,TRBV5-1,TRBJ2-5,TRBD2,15,CASSWGGTPQETQYF,TGCGCCAGCAGCTGGGGGGGAACGCCACAAGAGACCCAGTACTTC
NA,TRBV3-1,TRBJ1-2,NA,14,CASSPRGRPDGYTF,TGTGCCAGCAGCCCGCGGGGCAGGCCCGACGGCTACACCTTC
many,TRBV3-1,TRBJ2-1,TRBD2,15,CASSQAAAGGGEQFF,TGTGCCAGCAGCCAAGCAGCAGCGGGGGGGGGTGAGCAGTTCTTC
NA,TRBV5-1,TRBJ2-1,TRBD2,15,CASSRDYSSYNEQFF,TGCGCCAGCAGCCGGGACTACAGCTCCTACAATGAGCAGTTCTTC
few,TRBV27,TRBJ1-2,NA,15,CASSPRGRAYYGYTF,TGTGCCAGCAGTCCCCGGGGGAGGGCTTACTATGGCTACACCTTC
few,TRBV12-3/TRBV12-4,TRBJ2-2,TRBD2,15,CASRPSGSNTGELFF,TGTGCCAGCAGACCCAGCGGGAGCAACACCGGGGAGCTGTTTTTT
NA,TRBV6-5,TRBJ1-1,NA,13,CASSTTEWTEAFF,TGTGCCAGCAGTACGACAGAATGGACTGAAGCTTTCTTT
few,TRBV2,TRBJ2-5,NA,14,CASSEISVEETQYF,TGTGCCAGCAGTGAAATTTCGGTTGAAGAGACCCAGTACTTC
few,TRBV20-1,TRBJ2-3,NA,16,CSAPWVRGTSTDTQYF,TGCAGTGCTCCCTGGGTTAGGGGAACTAGCACAGATACGCAGTATTTT
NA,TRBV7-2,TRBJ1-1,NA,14,CASSRGAGDTEAFF,TGTGCCAGCAGCCGAGGGGCGGGTGACACTGAAGCTTTCTTT
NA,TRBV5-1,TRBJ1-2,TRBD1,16,CASSFLSDRDFDGYTF,TGCGCCAGCAGCTTCTTGTCGGACAGGGATTTCGATGGCTACACCTTC
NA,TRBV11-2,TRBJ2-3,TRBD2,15,CASSLVSGAADTQYF,TGTGCCAGCAGCTTAGTCAGCGGGGCGGCAGATACGCAGTATTTT
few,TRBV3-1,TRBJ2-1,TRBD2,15,CASSHRDYGRGEQFF,TGTGCCAGCAGCCACAGGGACTACGGGCGTGGGGAGCAGTTCTTC